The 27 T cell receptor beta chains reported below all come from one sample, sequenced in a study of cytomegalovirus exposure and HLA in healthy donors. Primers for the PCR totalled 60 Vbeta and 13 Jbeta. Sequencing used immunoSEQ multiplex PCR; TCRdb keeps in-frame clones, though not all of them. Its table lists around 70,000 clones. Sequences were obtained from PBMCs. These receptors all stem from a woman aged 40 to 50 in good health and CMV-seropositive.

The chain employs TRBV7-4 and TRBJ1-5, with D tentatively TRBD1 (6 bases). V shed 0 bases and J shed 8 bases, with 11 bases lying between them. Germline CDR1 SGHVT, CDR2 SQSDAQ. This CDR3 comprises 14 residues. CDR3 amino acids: CASSLAGGGKPQHF. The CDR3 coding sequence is TGTGCCAGCAGCTTAGCGGGAGGGGGGAAGCCCCAGCATTTT.

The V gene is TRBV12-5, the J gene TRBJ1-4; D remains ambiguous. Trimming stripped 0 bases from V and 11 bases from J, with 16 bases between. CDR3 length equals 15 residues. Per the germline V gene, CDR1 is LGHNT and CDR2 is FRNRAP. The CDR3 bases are TGTGCTAGTGGTTTGGTAGAAGCGCGGCGTGGGAAACTGTTTTTT. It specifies CASGLVEARRGKLFF.

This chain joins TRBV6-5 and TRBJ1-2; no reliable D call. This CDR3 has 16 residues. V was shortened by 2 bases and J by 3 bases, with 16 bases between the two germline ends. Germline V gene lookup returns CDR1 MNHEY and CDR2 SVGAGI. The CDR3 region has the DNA TGTGCCAGCAGTTACCCCCATCTCCGGGAGGACTATGGCTACACCTTC. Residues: CASSYPHLREDYGYTF.

In nucleotides, the CDR3 is TGTGCCAGCACCGACCCGGGGGGGGGCCGAAACTCCTACGAGCAGTACTTC. It specifies CASTDPGGGRNSYEQYF. The chain combines TRBV11-2 with TRBJ2-7; TRBD2 matches 8 bases. CDR1 SGHAT and CDR2 FQNNGV come from the germline V gene. This CDR3 comprises 17 residues. V shed 7 bases, J shed 0 bases, and the junction held 14 bases outside the gene matches.

CDR3: CASSSGQGEAFF. CDR3 sequence (DNA): TGTGCCAGCAGTTCGGGACAGGGCGAAGCTTTCTTT. V and J are TRBV7-9 and TRBJ1-1; the match to TRBD1 covers 9 bases. CDR1 SEHNR and CDR2 FQNEAQ come from the germline V gene (reference sequence). The CDR3 has 12 amino acids. V lost 6 bases to trimming and J lost 8 bases; unmatched junction nucleotides: 4.

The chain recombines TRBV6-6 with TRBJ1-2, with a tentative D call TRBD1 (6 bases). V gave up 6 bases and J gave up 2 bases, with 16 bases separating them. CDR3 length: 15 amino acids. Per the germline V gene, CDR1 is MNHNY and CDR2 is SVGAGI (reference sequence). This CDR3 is CASRVGQGHNYGYTF. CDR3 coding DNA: TGTGCCAGCAGGGTGGGACAAGGCCACAACTATGGCTACACCTTC.

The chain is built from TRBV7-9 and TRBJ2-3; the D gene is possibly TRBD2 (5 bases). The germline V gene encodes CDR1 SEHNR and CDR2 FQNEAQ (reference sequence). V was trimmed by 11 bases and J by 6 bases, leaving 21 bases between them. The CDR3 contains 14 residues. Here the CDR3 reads CAPEWEPQPDTQYF. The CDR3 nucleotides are TGTGCCCCGGAATGGGAGCCGCAGCCCGATACGCAGTATTTT.

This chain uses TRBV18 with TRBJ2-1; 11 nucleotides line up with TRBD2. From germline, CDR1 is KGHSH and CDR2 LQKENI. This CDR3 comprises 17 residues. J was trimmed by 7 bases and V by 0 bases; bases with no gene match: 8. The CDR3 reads CASSPPSSGGPRNEQFF. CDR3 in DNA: TGTGCCAGCTCACCACCTTCTAGCGGGGGGCCGCGTAATGAGCAGTTCTTC.

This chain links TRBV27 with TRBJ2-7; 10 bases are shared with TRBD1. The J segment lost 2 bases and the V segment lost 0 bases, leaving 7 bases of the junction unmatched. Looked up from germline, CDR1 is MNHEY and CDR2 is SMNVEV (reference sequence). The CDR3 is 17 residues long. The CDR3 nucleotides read TGTGCCAGCAGTTTATCCCTGGGACAGGGGCTTGCCTACGAGCAGTACTTC. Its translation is CASSLSLGQGLAYEQYF.

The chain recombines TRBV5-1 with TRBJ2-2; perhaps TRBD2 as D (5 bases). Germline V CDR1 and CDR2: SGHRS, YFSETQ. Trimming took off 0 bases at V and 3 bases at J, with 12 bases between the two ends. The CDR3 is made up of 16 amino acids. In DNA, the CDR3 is TGCGCCAGCAGCTTGGACGGAGGTCGCGACACCGGGGAGCTGTTTTTT. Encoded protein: CASSLDGGRDTGELFF.

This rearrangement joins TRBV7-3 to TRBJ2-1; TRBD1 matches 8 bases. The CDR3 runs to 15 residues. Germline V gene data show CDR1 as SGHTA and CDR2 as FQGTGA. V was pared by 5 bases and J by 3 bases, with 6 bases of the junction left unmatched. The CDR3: CASSQGQGLYNEQFF. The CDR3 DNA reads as TGTGCCAGCAGCCAAGGACAGGGCCTCTACAATGAGCAGTTCTTC.

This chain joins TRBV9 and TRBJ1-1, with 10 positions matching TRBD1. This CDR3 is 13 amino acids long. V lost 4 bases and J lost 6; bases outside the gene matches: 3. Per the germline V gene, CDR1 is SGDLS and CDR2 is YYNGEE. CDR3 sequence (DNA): TGTGCCAGCAGCCTCGGACAGGGGGCTGAAGCTTTCTTT. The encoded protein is CASSLGQGAEAFF.

For the CDR3, the DNA is TGCAGCGTTGAACGGCAGGCGAACACTGAAGCTTTCTTT. This sequence encodes CSVERQANTEAFF. The chain joins TRBV29-1 to TRBJ1-1, with D unresolved. The CDR3 has 13 amino acids. The V end lost 2 bases, the J end lost 1 base, and 8 bases lay between the germline ends. CDR1 and CDR2 (germline): SQVTM, ANQGSEA.

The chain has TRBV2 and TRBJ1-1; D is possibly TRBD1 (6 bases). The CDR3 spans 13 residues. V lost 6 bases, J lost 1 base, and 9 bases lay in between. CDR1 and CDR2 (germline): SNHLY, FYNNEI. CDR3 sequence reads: CASSEQGNTEAFF. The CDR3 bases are TGTGCCAGCAGCGAACAGGGGAACACTGAAGCTTTCTTT.

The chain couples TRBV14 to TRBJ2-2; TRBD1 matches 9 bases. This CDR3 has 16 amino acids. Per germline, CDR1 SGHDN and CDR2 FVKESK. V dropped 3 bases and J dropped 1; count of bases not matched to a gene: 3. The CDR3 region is CASSHWDRVNTGELFF. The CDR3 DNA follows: TGTGCCAGCAGCCACTGGGACAGGGTGAACACCGGGGAGCTGTTTTTT.

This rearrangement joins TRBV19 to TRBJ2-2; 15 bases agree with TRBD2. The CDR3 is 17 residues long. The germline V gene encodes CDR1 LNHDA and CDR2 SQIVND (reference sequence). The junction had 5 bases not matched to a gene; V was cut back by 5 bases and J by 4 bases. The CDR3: CASSSGLAGGLTGELFF. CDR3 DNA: TGTGCCAGTAGTTCGGGACTAGCGGGAGGACTCACCGGGGAGCTGTTTTTT.

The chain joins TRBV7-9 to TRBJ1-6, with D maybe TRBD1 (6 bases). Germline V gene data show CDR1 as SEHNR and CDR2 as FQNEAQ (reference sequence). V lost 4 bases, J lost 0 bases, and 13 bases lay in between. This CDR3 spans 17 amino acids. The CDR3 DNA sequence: TGTGCCAGCAGCTCCTCAGGGGCGAGCTCCTATAATTCACCCCTCCACTTT. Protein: CASSSSGASSYNSPLHF.

The CDR3 bases are TGTGCCAGCAGTACCCGGTGGTTAACTAGCACAGATACGCAGTATTTT. Translated, it gives CASSTRWLTSTDTQYF. The chain joins TRBV28 to TRBJ2-3; no definite D call. V gave up 5 bases and J gave up 0 bases, with 15 bases separating them. Germline V gene data show CDR1 as MDHEN and CDR2 as SYDVKM. The CDR3 length is 16 residues.

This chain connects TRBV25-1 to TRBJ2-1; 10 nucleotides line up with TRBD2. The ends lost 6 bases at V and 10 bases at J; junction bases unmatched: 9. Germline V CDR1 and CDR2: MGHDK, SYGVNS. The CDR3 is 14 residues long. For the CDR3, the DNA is TGTGCCAGCAGCCCAAATCTAGCGGGAGCCGAGCAGTTCTTC. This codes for CASSPNLAGAEQFF.

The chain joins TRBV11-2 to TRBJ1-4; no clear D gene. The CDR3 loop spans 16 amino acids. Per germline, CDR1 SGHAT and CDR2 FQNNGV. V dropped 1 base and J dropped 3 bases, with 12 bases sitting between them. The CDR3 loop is CASSLGGSWPNEKLFF. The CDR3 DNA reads TGTGCCAGCAGCTTAGGAGGGAGTTGGCCTAATGAAAAACTGTTTTTT. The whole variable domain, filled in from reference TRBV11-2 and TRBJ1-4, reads EAGVAQSPRYKIIEKRQSVAFWCNPISGHATLYWYQQILGQGPKLLIQFQNNGVVDDSQLPKDRFSAERLKGVDSTLKIQPAKLEDSAVYLCASSLGGSWPNEKLFFGSGTQLSVL.

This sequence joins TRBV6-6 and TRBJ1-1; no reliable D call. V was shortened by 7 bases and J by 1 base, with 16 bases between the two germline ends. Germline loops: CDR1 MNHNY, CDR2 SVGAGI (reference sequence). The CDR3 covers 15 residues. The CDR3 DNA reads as TGTGCCAGCACAATAGAGCGAGGTACGAACACTGAAGCTTTCTTT. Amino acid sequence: CASTIERGTNTEAFF.

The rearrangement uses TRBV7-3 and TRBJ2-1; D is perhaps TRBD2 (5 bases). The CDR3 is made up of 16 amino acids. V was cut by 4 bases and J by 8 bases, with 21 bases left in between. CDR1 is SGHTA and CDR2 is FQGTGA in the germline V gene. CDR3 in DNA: TGTGCCAGCAGCTCCAAATCTCTGGCGGGCTGGGATGAGCAGTTCTTC. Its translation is CASSSKSLAGWDEQFF.

This chain's CDR3 is CASSPGDGETQYF. The CDR3 DNA reads TGTGCCAGCTCGCCGGGGGATGGGGAGACCCAGTACTTC. The chain employs TRBV18 and TRBJ2-5, with D possibly TRBD2 on 6 matching bases. Germline CDR1 reads KGHSH; CDR2 reads LQKENI. This CDR3 comprises 13 residues. V lost 6 bases and J 5 bases, leaving 13 bases between the germline ends.

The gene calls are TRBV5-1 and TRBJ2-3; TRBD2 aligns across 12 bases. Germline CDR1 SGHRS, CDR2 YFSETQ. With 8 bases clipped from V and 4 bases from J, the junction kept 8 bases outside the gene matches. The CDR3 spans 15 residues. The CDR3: CASTSGRLLADTQYF. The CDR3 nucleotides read TGCGCCAGTACTAGCGGGAGGCTGTTGGCAGATACGCAGTATTTT.

The CDR3: CSVEDRGTGELFF. CDR3 DNA: TGCAGCGTTGAGGACAGAGGCACCGGGGAGCTGTTTTTT. The J gene is TRBJ2-2, the V gene TRBV29-1; TRBD1 might be the D (6 bases). Trimming cost V 3 bases and J 4 bases, with 9 bases left between them. CDR3 length: 13 residues. Germline V gene data show CDR1 as SQVTM and CDR2 as ANQGSEA.

The CDR3 loop is CASSQGQGAGGYTF. The CDR3 region has the DNA TGTGCCAGCAGCCAAGGACAGGGGGCGGGTGGCTACACCTTC. V and J are TRBV7-6 and TRBJ1-2; 11 bases align to TRBD1. Germline lookup yields CDR1 SGHVS and CDR2 FNYEAQ. V was pared by 5 bases and J by 7 bases, with 6 bases of the junction left unmatched. There are 14 residues in the CDR3.

The CDR3 reads CASSLTTREKLFF. DNA of the CDR3: TGTGCCAGCAGCTTGACCACGCGAGAAAAACTGTTTTTT. The J gene is TRBJ1-4, the V gene TRBV5-6; D ambiguous. Trimming left V 1 base short and J 8 bases short, with 9 bases between. Germline V CDR1 and CDR2: SGHDT, YYEEEE. The CDR3 spans 13 residues.